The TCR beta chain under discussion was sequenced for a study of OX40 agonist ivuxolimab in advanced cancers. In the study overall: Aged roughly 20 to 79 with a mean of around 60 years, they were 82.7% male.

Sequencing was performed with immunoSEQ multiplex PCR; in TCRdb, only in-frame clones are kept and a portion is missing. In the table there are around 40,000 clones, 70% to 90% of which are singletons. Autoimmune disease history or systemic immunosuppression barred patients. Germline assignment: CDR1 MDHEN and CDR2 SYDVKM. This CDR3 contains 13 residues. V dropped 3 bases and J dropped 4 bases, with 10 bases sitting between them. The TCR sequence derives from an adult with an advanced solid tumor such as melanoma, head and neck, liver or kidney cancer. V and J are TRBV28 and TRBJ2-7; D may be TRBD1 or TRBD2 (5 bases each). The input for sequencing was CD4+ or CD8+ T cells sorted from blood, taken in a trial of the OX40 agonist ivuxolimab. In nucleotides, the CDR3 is TGTGCCAGCAGTTTGGGGGAGAAGTACGAGCAGTACTTC. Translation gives CASSLGEKYEQYF.